This T cell receptor beta chain appears in the sequencing data of a study of control samples from healthy donors and cancer patients. Here immunoSEQ multiplex PCR was the method, and the copy in TCRdb shows in-frame clones only, minus some. Seen here are about 96,000 clones, approximately 95% observed once, and the top ten hold less than 10%. The source material was blood. This clonotype was sampled from a man between 18 and 29 years old in good health.

CDR3 DNA sequence: TGTGCCAGCGCACAGACTAGCTTTTACGAGCAGTACTTC. It translates to CASAQTSFYEQYF. The genes are TRBV6-5 and TRBJ2-7; 7 bases align to TRBD2. Germline CDR1 is MNHEY and CDR2 is SVGAGI. The CDR3 has 13 residues. V shed 8 bases, J shed 4 bases, and the junction held 8 bases outside the gene matches.